Described below is a single TCR beta chain sequence and its context. The second PCR ran roughly 7 to 11 cycles with a sample-barcoded 5' primer and J-beta primers. One entry per CDR3 protein results from TCRdb running MiXCR on the 5' RACE reads. The table lists around 2 million distinct CDR3 sequences, approximately 40% of them singletons. Germline V gives CDR1 MGHRA, CDR2 YSYEKL. The CDR3 contains 16 residues. J gave up 7 bases and V 4 bases, and 9 bases lay outside the gene matches. The source of the sample is a study of blood T cells in healthy people across ages. Across the study: For every two T cells, template switching captured about one barcoded beta molecule.

Caucasian individuals from Russia who were healthy and aged 6 to 90 acted as donors. The sequencing sample was made of blood. The chain couples TRBV4-1 to TRBJ2-1; 11 bases match TRBD1. This TCR was sampled from a human donor in good health. CDR3 region: CASSLLVGTGGNEQFF. The CDR3 DNA reads as TGCGCCAGCAGCCTCTTAGTCGGGACAGGGGGAAATGAGCAGTTCTTC.